These 3 T cell receptor beta chains share one sample of origin, sequenced in a study of cytotoxic CD8 clonotypes in ibrutinib-treated CLL. The protocol was immunoSEQ multiplex PCR, while the TCRdb copy is restricted to in-frame clones and leaves out a portion. Here the sample spans around 160,000 clones, roughly 86% being singletons. Sequences were derived from PBMCs, sampled after 12 months of ibrutinib treatment. The source is a human donor with chronic lymphocytic leukemia.

V is TRBV27 and J is TRBJ1-2; a weak D match, TRBD1 (6 bases). Germline CDR1 is MNHEY and CDR2 is SMNVEV (reference sequence). Trimming cost V 3 bases and J 5 bases, with 13 bases left between them. The CDR3 has 14 residues. In DNA form, the CDR3 reads TGTGCCAGCAGTTTGGGCGGGGGGCCGTATGGCTACACCTTC. As protein: CASSLGGGPYGYTF.

The J gene is TRBJ1-1, the V gene TRBV28; weak D call: TRBD1 (5 bases). Germline CDR1 reads MDHEN; CDR2 reads SYDVKM. Trimming cost V 2 bases and J 0 bases, with 10 bases left between them. The CDR3 totals 15 residues. The CDR3 DNA reads TGTGCCAGCAGTTTAGGGCAGGGCTTGAACACTGAAGCTTTCTTT. Amino acid sequence: CASSLGQGLNTEAFF. Complete variable domain (other parts from reference TRBV28 and TRBJ1-1): DVKVTQSSRYLVKRTGEKVFLECVQDMDHENMFWYRQDPGLGLRLIYFSYDVKMKEKGDIPEGYSVSREKKERFSLILESASTNQTSMYLCASSLGQGLNTEAFFGQGTRLTVV.

This clone is labeled as large (0.1 to 1%). The sample has other DNA sequences that encode this CDR3 too. The CDR3 nucleotides are TGCGCCAGCAGCTTGGGACAGGGCGGCTATGGCTACACCTTC. It is translated as CASSLGQGGYGYTF. The chain uses TRBV5-1 and TRBJ1-2; 7 bases line up with TRBD1. Trimming removed 0 bases from V and 4 bases from J; junction bases left unmatched: 3. The CDR3 spans 14 residues. CDR1 is SGHRS and CDR2 is YFSETQ in the germline V gene. The entire variable domain, with the rest obtained from reference TRBV5-1 and TRBJ1-2, is as follows: KAGVTQTPRYLIKTRGQQVTLSCSPISGHRSVSWYQQTPGQGLQFLFEYFSETQRNKGNFPGRFSGRQFSNSRSEMNVSTLELGDSALYLCASSLGQGGYGYTFGSGTRLTVV.